This T cell receptor (beta chain) emerged from a study of cytomegalovirus exposure and HLA in healthy donors. CDR3 length equals 13 residues. The V gene end was trimmed by 6 bases and the J gene end by 2 bases; junction bases not matched to a gene: 3. The germline V gene has CDR1 GTSNPN and CDR2 SVGIG (reference sequence). PCR involved 60 Vbeta and 13 Jbeta primers. Only in-frame clones appear in the TCRdb table, and some are missing; sequencing was by immunoSEQ multiplex PCR. The sample has 140,000 or so clones, over 75% seen once. The source material was PBMCs. V and J are TRBV30 and TRBJ1-5, with 8 nucleotides matching TRBD1. The TCR was taken from a man in his forties in good health and CMV-seronegative. CDR3 sequence reads: CACKTGGNQPQHF. CDR3 nucleotide sequence: TGTGCCTGCAAGACAGGGGGCAATCAGCCCCAGCATTTT.